This T cell receptor beta chain appears in the sequencing data of a study of T cells after yellow fever vaccination. Study-wide findings and caveats: Across the CD4 and CD8 compartments, a small share of clonotypes was present in both. Clones from primary vaccination mostly reappeared after the booster (around 96% CD4, approximately 91% CD8). Abundant contaminating clonotypes from the bulk population could appear in FACS-sorted repertoires.

Losses at the gene ends were 1 base for V and 8 bases for J; bases not matched to a gene: 5. The CDR3 is made up of 16 amino acids. Germline V gene sequence: CDR1 MDHEN, CDR2 SYDVKM. This clonotype was recorded many times. 5'RACE template switching added a universal primer site and UMIs to TCR cDNA. TCRdb used MiXCR to reprocess the 5' RACE reads, holding one entry per CDR3 protein. The repertoire holds more than 10,000 distinct CDR3 sequences, with approximately 5% as singletons. This sample comprised PBMCs, either bulk or a sorted T-cell subset (CD4+, CD8+, memory, or dextramer-sorted; not recorded which), obtained 45 days after the yellow fever booster vaccination. The receptor comes from a man aged 30 to 45 who received the YFV17D yellow fever vaccine. This chain joins TRBV28 and TRBJ2-1, with 13 bases that match TRBD2. The CDR3 bases are TGTGCCAGCAGTTTATCAGGACTAGCGGGAGTATATGAGCAGTTCTTC. This codes for CASSLSGLAGVYEQFF.